The 3 T cell receptor beta chains given below trace back to one sample, sequenced in a study of blood T cell repertoires in COVID-19. Here immunoSEQ multiplex PCR was the method, and the copy in TCRdb shows in-frame clones only, minus some. The sample carries approximately 65,000 clones, 80% to 90% recorded once. The specimen sequenced was peripheral blood. These TCRs come from an elderly man with acute or convalescent COVID-19.

The chain joins TRBV5-1 to TRBJ1-4, with D perhaps matching TRBD1 (6 bases). Trimming took off 3 bases at V and 5 bases at J, with 20 bases between the two ends. The CDR3 is 17 amino acids. CDR1 SGHRS and CDR2 YFSETQ come from the germline V gene. The CDR3: CASSSGQSSRRNEKLFF. CDR3 in DNA: TGCGCCAGCAGCTCCGGACAGTCAAGTAGGCGGAATGAAAAACTGTTTTTT.

V and J are TRBV6-1 and TRBJ1-1; TRBD1 is a possible D gene (6 bases). The CDR3 has 16 amino acids. Germline values: CDR1 MNHNS, CDR2 SASEGT. Trimming pared 1 base from V and 0 bases from J, leaving 12 bases between. CDR3 region: CASSEVRGRMNTEAFF. The DNA of the CDR3 is TGTGCCAGCAGTGAAGTCAGGGGCCGCATGAACACTGAAGCTTTCTTT.

The chain links TRBV7-9 to TRBJ2-7; possible D gene TRBD2, 6 bases. V was shortened by 5 bases and J by 2 bases, with 16 bases between the two germline ends. Germline loops: CDR1 SEHNR, CDR2 FQNEAQ (reference sequence). The CDR3 length is 15 residues. The CDR3 DNA sequence: TGTGCCAGCAGCGGGGGGAGGAGCAGCCCCTACGAGCAGTACTTC. It translates to CASSGGRSSPYEQYF.